This TCR beta chain was documented in a study of memory CD4+ T cells and cytomegalovirus serostatus. Whole-study results and caveats: CD4+ memory repertoires contained about 40% of the roughly 160 reported CMV TCRbeta sequences.

This CDR3 contains 15 residues. Germline assignment: CDR1 SGHVS and CDR2 FQNEAQ. V was clipped by 1 base and J by 4 bases, with 11 bases between them. Sequenced by immunoSEQ multiplex PCR; TCRdb stores in-frame clones only, minus some. Altogether about 42,000 clones are present, 60% to 85% being singletons, with the ten largest covering over 0.45%. The sort gate was single viable CD3+CD4+CD8-CD45RO+ cells for memory CD4+ T cells. Worth noting for this clone: The antigen remains undetermined.

The rearrangement links TRBV7-8 to TRBJ1-5; unclear D gene. The clonotype originates from an adult in good health and CMV-seronegative. The sample comprised memory CD4+ T cells from blood. The CDR3 bases are TGTGCCAGCAGCTTAGATAGGGCGGGAAATCAGCCCCAGCATTTT. It codes for CASSLDRAGNQPQHF.